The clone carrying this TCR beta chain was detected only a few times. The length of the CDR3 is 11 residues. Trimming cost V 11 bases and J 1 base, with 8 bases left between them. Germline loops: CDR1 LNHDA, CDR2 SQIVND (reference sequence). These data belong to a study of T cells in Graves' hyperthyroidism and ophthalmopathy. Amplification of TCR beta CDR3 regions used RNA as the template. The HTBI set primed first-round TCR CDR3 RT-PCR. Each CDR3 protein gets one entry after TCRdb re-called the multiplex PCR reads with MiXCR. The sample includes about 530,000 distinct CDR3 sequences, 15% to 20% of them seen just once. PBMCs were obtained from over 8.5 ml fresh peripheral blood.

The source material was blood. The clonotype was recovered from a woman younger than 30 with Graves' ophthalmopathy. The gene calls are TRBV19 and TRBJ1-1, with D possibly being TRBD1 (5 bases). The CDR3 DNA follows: TGTGCCTCCGGGGCGAACACTGAAGCTTTCTTT. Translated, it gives CASGANTEAFF.